The 2 T cell receptor beta chains in this list originate from one sample, sequenced in a study of shared clonotypes between healthy human individuals. TCRdb's table, derived via immunoSEQ multiplex PCR, lists solely in-frame clones and lacks some. The sample includes more than 1.2 million clones, about 98.5% of them seen just once. Sample: naive CD4+ T cells sorted from blood. Subset indicated: CD45RA+ positively selected. The receptors shown here come from a man aged 25 to 45 in good health.

The V and J genes are TRBV29-1 and TRBJ2-3, with 7 nucleotides matching TRBD2. J gave up 4 bases and V 4 bases, and 8 bases lay outside the gene matches. The germline V gene encodes CDR1 SQVTM and CDR2 ANQGSEA. This CDR3 contains 14 residues. The CDR3 DNA sequence: TGCAGCGTTGCCCTTGGGGGGGTTGCAGATACGCAGTATTTT. Encoded protein: CSVALGGVADTQYF.

The chain links TRBV2 to TRBJ2-2, with D perhaps matching TRBD2 (6 bases). The CDR3 contains 15 residues. Trimming left V 3 bases short and J 7 bases short, with 15 bases between. Germline V gene lookup returns CDR1 SNHLY and CDR2 FYNNEI. This chain's CDR3 is CASSDGLGGIGELFF. The CDR3 DNA follows: TGTGCCAGCAGTGATGGGCTTGGAGGGATCGGGGAGCTGTTTTTT.